Given below is one T cell receptor (beta chain) in context. The antigen it recognizes is unknown. It has no much larger one-base neighbor in the sample; base qualities were not kept. V loses 0 bases at its end and J loses 8 bases; junction bases beyond the gene matches: 8. Sequences MNHEY (CDR1) and SMNVEV (CDR2) are obtained from the germline V gene (reference sequence). From its cysteine to its phenylalanine, the CDR3 spans 16 amino acids. Of all the DNA, just the CDR3 is kept, 48 bases in frame from base 1. The record originates from a study of shared clonotypes between healthy human individuals (TCRdb year 2020). In the study overall: The cohort included three men and a couple of women between 18 and 49 years of age. The study deeply sequenced blood TCR repertoires of five healthy adults to estimate repertoire size and the extent of clonotype sharing between individuals. To increase sequencing depth and limit assay-specific biases, TCR repertoire library preparation and sequencing were carried out by different laboratories using diverse techniques. Each donor's leukapheresis produced roughly between about 0.85 and 10 billion PBMCs. Findings and caveats that apply to the study as a whole: Only blood was sampled, and tissue TCR repertoires likely differ from those in blood. Because the study included only a small number of donors, the genetic and exposure-history diversity represented was limited. Pairwise subsampling indicated that sequencing depth was expected to affect the degree of clonotype sharing among donors.

Healthy HIV-negative adults with no recently reported acute infections or vaccinations were included as donors. Only Caucasian adults living in Nashville, Tennessee, USA were represented among the donors. In the unsorted samples, 85 million to 100 million PBMCs were counted, and genomic DNA was extracted using the QIAamp DNA Blood Mini kit. Blood was obtained by leukapheresis, after which PBMCs were separated by Ficoll-Histopaque density gradient centrifugation and cryopreserved in liquid nitrogen vapor phase. Using the deep immunoSEQ assay, TCR CDR3 regions were amplified from genomic DNA by multiplex PCR. Extracted genomic DNA from each cell subset was distributed evenly across all wells of several immunoSEQ 96-well plates, and each plate was treated as a replicate. For unsorted PBMC, each replicate PCR was loaded with approximately 300 ng genomic DNA, equivalent to 30,000 or so T cell genomes. Genomic DNA from unsorted PBMC was sequenced over ten immunoSEQ deep assay plates. Purified libraries were measured with a Qubit 3.0 fluorometer, size-checked on a Bioanalyzer 2100, and measured again with the KAPA Library Quantification kit. Every immunoSEQ 96-well plate was sequenced on a separate single-read 150-cycle Illumina NextSeq 550 flow cell. The original pipeline was this. Because the immunoSEQ output held only junctional sequences and lacked quality scores, the filtering could not match the filtering applied to full-length reads. Sequences were annotated with PyIR, a Python wrapper for IgBLAST v1.9, using IMGT germline references to assign V/J genes and CDR3. Reads were removed for weak V/J assignments (E-value above 1e-6), missing CDR3, stop codons, out-of-frame junctions, or ambiguous translated residues. V3J clonotypes were defined as sequences sharing the same inferred V gene, J gene, and CDR3 amino acid sequence. To compute the percentage overlap between repertoires, the number of shared unique clonotypes was divided by the size of the smaller repertoire. RTK rarefaction, the Chao1 estimator, and Recon v2.1 estimates of unobserved clonotypes were used to assess repertoire richness. Entries here come from immuneACCESS through TCRdb and include only in-frame sequences with V and J called. Some clones fail to appear in such tables; in the studies checked, an unresolved V gene covers under half of the shortfall, and the cause of the remainder is unknown. From that table come the V and J calls and clone size; the DNA was used to work out D and trimming. This sample gives about half a million clones in total; 75% to 85% of them show up just once. Around 14% of the sample rests with the top ten.

Sample: PBMCs. This receptor was obtained from a middle-aged woman in good health. Some clones in this sample may be carry-over from other donors' samples. The V and J genes are TRBV27 and TRBJ2-1, and TRBD2 matches 9 of the central bases. CDR3 reads: CASSLSGNLAGHEQFF. The nucleotide sequence is given as TGTGCCAGCAGTTTATCGGGCAATCTAGCGGGGCATGAGCAGTTCTTC.